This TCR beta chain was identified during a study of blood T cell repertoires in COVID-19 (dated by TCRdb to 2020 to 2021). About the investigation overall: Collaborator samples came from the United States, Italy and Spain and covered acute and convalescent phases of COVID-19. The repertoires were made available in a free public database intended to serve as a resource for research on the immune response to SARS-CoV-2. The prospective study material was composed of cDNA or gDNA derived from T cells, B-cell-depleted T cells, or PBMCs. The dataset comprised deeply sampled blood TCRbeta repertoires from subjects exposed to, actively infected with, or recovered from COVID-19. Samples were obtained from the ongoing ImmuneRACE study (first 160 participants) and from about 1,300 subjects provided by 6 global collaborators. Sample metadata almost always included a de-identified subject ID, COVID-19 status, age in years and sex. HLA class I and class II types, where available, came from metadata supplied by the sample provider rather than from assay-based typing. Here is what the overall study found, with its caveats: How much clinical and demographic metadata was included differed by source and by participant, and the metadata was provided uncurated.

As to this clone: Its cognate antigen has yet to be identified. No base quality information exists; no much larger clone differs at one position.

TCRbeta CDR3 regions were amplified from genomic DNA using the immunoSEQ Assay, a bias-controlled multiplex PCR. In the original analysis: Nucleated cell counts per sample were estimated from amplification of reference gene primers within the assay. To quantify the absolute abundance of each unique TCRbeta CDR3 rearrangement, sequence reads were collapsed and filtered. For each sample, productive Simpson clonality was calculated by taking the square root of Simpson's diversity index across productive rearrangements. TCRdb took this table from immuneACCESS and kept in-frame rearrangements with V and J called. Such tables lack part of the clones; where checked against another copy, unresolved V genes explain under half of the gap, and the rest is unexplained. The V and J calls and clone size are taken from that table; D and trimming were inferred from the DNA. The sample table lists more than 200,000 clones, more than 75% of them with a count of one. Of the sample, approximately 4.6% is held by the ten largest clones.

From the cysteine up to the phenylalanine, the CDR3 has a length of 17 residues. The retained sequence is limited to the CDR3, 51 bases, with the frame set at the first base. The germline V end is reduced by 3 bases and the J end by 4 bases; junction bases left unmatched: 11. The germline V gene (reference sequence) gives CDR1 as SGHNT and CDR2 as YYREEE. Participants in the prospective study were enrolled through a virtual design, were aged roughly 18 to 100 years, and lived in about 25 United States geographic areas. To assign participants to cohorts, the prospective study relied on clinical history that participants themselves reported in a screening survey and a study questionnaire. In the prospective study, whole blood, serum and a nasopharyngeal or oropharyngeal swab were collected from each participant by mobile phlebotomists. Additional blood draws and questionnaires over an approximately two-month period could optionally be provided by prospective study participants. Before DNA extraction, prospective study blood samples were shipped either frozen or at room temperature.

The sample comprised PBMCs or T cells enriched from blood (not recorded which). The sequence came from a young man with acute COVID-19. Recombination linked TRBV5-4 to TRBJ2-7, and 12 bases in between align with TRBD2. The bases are TGTGCCAGCAGCTCGCCTAGCGGGGGGGCCTCCTCTTACGAGCAGTACTTC. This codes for CASSSPSGGASSYEQYF.